This T cell receptor (beta chain) was documented in a study of long-term antiretroviral therapy in people with HIV. Regarding the study as a whole: Whichever time point was examined, clones expanded before ART dominated the repertoire.

Assay version v3.0 of immunoSEQ was used, and it was run at survey level. TCRdb keeps only in-frame clones here, not all; method: immunoSEQ multiplex PCR. The sample has some 11,000 clones; approximately 86% are singletons. This clone was detected a few times. Its antigen is not identified. Material: unsorted PBMCs, obtained 3.4 years after starting antiretroviral therapy. This clonotype originated in a middle-aged man with HIV.

The CDR3 region is CASMGFNTGELFF. The CDR3 nucleotides are TGTGCCAGCATGGGTTTTAACACCGGGGAGCTGTTTTTT. The rearrangement joins TRBV27 to TRBJ2-2; D gene unclear. This CDR3 region has 13 residues. With 7 bases removed from V and 2 bases from J, the gap between germline ends came to 8 bases. In germline, CDR1 is MNHEY, CDR2 SMNVEV (reference sequence).